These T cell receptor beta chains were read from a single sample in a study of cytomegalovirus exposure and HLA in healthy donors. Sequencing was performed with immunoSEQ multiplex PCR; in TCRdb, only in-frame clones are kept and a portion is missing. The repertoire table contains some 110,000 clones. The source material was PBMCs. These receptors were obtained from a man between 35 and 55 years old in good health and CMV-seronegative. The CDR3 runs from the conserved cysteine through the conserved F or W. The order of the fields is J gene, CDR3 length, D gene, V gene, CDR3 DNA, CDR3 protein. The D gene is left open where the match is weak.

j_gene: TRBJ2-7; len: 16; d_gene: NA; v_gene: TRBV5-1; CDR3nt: TGCGCCAGCAGTTACCTCGGGGGACTAGGGGGCCTCGAGCAGTACTTC; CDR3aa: CASSYLGGLGGLEQYF
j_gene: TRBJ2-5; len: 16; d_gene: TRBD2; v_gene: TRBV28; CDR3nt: TGTGCCAGCAGTCCCAGGGGACTAGCGGGAACAGAGACCCAGTACTTC; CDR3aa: CASSPRGLAGTETQYF
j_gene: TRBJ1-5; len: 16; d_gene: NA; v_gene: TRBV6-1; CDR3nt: TGTGCCAGCAGTGAATTTGTGACAGTCGACGATCAGCCCCAGCATTTT; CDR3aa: CASSEFVTVDDQPQHF
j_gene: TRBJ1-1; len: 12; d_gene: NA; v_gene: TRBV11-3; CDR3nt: TGTGCCAGCAGTCACGAGAACCGCGGGGCTTTCTTT; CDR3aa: CASSHENRGAFF
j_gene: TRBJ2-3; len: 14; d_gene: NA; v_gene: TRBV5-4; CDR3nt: TGTGCCAGCAGCTTGCTAGGTGCGACAGATACGCAGTATTTT; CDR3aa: CASSLLGATDTQYF
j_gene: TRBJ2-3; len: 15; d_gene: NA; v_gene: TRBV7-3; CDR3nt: TGTGCCAGCAGCTTAAGGGGCGGGGGCACAGATACGCAGTATTTT; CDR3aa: CASSLRGGGTDTQYF
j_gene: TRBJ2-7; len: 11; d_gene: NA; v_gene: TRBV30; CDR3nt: TGTGCCTGGAGTATGCAGGACGAGCAGTACTTC; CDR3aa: CAWSMQDEQYF
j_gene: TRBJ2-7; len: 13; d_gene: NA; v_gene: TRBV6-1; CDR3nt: TGTGCCAGCAGTGAGAGCGGTTCCTACGAGCAGTACTTC; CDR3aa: CASSESGSYEQYF
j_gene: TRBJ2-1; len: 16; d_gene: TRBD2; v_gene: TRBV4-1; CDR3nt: TGCGCCAGCAGCCAAGAGGTAGCGGGGAACTACAATGAGCAGTTCTTC; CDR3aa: CASSQEVAGNYNEQFF
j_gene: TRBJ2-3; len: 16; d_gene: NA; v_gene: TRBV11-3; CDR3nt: TGTGCCAGCAGCTTAGGCAGAGGATCTAGCACAGATACGCAGTATTTT; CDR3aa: CASSLGRGSSTDTQYF
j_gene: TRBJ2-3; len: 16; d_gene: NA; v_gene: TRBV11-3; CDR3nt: TGTGCCAGCAGCTTCAGGAGAGCGGACGGCACAGATACGCAGTATTTT; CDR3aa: CASSFRRADGTDTQYF
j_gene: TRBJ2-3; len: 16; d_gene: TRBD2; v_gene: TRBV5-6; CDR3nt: TGTGCCAGCAGCGGGCGACTAGCGGGAGTTTTGTATACGCAGTATTTT; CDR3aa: CASSGRLAGVLYTQYF
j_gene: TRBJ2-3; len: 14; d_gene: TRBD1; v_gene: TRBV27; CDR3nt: TGTGCCAGCGGGGACAGTGGAATCGGGTATACGCAGTATTTT; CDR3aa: CASGDSGIGYTQYF
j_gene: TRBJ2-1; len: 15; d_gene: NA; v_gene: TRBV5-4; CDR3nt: TGTGCCAGCAGCTTCGGCTCGGGGGGCAAGAATGAGCAGTTCTTC; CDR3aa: CASSFGSGGKNEQFF